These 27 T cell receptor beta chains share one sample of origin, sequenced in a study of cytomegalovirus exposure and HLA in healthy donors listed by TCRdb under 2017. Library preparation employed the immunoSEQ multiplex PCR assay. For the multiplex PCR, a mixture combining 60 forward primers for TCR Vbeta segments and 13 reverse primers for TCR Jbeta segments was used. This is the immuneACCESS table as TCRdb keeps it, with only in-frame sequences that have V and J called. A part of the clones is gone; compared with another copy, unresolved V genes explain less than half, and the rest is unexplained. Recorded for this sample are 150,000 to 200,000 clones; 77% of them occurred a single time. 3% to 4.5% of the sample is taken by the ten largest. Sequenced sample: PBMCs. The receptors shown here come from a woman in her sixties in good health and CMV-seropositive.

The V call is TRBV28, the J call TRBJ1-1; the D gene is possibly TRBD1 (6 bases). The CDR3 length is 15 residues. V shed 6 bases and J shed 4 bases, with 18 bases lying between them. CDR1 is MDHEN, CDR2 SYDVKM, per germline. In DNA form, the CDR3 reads TGTGCCAGCAGGCTGCACACAGGGATCCCCACTGAAGCTTTCTTT. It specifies CASRLHTGIPTEAFF.

The DNA for the CDR3 is TGTGCCACCCGGTCCTCGAGGAATGAGCAGTTCTTC. It specifies CATRSSRNEQFF. V and J are TRBV5-4 and TRBJ2-1; no firm D call. Germline CDR1 and CDR2: SGHNT and YYREEE (reference sequence). The CDR3 is made up of 12 amino acids. V shed 9 bases and J shed 7 bases, with 14 bases lying between them.

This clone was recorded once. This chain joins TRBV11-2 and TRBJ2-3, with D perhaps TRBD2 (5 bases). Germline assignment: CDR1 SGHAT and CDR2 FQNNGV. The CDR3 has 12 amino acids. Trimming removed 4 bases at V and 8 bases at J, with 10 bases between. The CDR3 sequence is CASSSPGGTQYF. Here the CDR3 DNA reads TGTGCCAGCAGCTCCCCTGGAGGTACGCAGTATTTT.

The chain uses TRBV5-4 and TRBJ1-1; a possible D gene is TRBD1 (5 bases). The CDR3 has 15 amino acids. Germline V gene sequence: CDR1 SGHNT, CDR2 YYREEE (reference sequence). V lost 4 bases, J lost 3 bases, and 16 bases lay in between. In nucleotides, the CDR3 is TGTGCCAGCAGCCTGTCCGGCCGGGGGGACACTGAAGCTTTCTTT. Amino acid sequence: CASSLSGRGDTEAFF.

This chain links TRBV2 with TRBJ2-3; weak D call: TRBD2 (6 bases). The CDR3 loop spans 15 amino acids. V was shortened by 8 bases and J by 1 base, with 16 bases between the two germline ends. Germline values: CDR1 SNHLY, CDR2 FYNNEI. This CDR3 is CASGGSRLGTDTQYF. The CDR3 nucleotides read TGTGCCAGCGGGGGGAGTAGACTAGGCACAGATACGCAGTATTTT.

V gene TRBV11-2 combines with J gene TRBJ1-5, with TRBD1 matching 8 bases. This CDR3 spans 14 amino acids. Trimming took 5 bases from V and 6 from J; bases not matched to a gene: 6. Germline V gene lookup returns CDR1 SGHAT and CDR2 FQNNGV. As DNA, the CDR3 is TGTGCCAGCAGCCCCAGGGGGCCGGGTCAGCCCCAGCATTTT. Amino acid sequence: CASSPRGPGQPQHF.

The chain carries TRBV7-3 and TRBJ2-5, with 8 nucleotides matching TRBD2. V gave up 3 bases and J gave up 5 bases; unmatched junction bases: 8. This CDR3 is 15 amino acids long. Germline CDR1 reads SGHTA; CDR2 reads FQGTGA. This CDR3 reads CASSLNGRAGETQYF. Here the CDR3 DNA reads TGTGCCAGCAGCTTGAACGGGAGGGCCGGGGAGACCCAGTACTTC.

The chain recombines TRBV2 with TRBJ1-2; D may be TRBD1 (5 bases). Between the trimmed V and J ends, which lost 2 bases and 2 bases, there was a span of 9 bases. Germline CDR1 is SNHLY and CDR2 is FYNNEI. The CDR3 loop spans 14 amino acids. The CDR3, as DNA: TGTGCCAGCAGTGAAACCCGACAGAACTATGGCTACACCTTC. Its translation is CASSETRQNYGYTF.

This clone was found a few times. The CDR3 loop is CASSEVTAKETQYF. CDR3 nucleotides: TGTGCCAGCAGTGAGGTTACGGCCAAAGAGACCCAGTACTTC. The V gene is TRBV27, the J gene TRBJ2-5, with unresolved D. The length of the CDR3 is 14 residues. V was pared by 5 bases and J by 3 bases, with 13 bases between. Germline-derived CDR1 and CDR2 are MNHEY and SMNVEV (reference sequence).

In DNA form, the CDR3 reads TGTGCCAGCAGCCCTTCAGGTCTCCGGGGTGAAGCTTTCTTT. As protein: CASSPSGLRGEAFF. This chain joins TRBV7-2 and TRBJ1-1; D is uncertain. The V gene's germline CDR1 is SGHTA and CDR2 FQGNSA. With 5 bases removed from V and 7 bases from J, the gap between germline ends came to 17 bases. CDR3 length: 14 amino acids.

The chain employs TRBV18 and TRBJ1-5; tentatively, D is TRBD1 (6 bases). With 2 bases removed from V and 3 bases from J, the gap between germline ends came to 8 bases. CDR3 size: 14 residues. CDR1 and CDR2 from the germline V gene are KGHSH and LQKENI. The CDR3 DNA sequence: TGTGCCAGCTCACCATCAGGGGCCAATCAGCCCCAGCATTTT. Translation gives CASSPSGANQPQHF. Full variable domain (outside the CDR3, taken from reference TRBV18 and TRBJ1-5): NAGVMQNPRHLVRRRGQEARLRCSPMKGHSHVYWYRQLPEEGLKFMVYLQKENIIDESGMPKERFSAEFPKEGPSILRIQQVVRGDSAAYFCASSPSGANQPQHFGDGTRLSIL.

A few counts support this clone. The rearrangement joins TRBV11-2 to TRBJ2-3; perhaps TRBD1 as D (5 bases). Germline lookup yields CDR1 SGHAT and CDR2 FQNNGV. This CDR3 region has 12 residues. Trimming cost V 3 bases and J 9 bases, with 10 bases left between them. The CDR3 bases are TGTGCCAGCAGCTTTGGGGCCGGGACGCAGTATTTT. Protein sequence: CASSFGAGTQYF.

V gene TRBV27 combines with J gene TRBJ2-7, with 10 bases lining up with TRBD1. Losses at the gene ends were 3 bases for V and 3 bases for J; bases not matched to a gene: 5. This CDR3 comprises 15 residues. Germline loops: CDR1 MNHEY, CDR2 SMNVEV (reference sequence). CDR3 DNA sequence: TGTGCCAGCAGTTTTGCCGGGACAGGGGTCTACGAGCAGTACTTC. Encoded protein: CASSFAGTGVYEQYF.

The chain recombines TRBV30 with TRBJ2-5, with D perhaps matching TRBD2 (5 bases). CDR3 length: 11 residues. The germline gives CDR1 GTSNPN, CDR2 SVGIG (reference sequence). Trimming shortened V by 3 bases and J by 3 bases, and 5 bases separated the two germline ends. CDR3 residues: CAWRREETQYF. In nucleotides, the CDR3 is TGTGCCTGGAGGCGGGAAGAGACCCAGTACTTC.

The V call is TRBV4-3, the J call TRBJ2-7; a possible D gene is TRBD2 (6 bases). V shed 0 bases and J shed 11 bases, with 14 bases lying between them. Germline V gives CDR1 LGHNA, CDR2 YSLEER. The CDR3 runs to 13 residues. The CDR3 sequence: CASSQETRSGKYF. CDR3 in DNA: TGCGCCAGCAGCCAAGAGACTAGATCGGGGAAGTACTTC.

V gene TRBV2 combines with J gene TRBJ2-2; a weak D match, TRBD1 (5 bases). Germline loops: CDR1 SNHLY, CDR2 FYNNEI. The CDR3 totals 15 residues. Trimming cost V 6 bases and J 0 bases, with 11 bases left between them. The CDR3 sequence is CASRIDSTNTGELFF. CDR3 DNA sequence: TGTGCCAGCAGGATAGACAGTACGAACACCGGGGAGCTGTTTTTT. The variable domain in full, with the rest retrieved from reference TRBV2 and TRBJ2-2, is EPEVTQTPSHQVTQMGQEVILRCVPISNHLYFYWYRQILGQKVEFLVSFYNNEISEKSEIFDDQFSVERPDGSNFTLKIRSTKLEDSAMYFCASRIDSTNTGELFFGEGSRLTVL.

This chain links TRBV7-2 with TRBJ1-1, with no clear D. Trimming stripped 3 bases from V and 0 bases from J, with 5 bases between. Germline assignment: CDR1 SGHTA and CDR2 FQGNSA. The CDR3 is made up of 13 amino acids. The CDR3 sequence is CASSFNLNTEAFF. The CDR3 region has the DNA TGTGCCAGCAGCTTTAACTTGAACACTGAAGCTTTCTTT.

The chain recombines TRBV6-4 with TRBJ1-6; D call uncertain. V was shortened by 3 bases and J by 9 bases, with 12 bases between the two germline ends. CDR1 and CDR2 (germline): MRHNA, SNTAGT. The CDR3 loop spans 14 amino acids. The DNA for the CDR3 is TGTGCCAGCAGTGAGTCAGGAGGCGGTTCACCCCTCCACTTT. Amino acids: CASSESGGGSPLHF.

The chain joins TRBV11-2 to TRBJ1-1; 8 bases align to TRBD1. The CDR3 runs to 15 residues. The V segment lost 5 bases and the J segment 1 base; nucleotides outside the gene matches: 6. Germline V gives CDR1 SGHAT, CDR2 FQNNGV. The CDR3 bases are TGTGCCAGCAGCGCCTCCGGGACAGGGAACACTGAAGCTTTCTTT. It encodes CASSASGTGNTEAFF.

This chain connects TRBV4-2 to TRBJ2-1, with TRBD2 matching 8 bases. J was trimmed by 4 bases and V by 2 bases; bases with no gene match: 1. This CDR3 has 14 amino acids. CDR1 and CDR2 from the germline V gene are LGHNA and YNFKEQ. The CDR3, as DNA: TGTGCCAGCAGCCAACCTAGCGGGTACAATGAGCAGTTCTTC. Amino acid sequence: CASSQPSGYNEQFF.

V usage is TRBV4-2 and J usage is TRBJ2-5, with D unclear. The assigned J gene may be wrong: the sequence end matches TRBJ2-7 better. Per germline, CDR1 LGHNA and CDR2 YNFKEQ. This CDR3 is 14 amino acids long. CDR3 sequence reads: CASSQLGGFHEQYF. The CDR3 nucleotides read TGTGCCAGCAGCCAACTAGGTGGCTTCCACGAGCAGTACTTC.

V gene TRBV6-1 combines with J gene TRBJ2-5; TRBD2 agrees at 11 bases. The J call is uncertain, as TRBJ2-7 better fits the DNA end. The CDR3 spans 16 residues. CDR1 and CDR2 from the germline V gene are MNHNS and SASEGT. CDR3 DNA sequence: TGTGCCAGCAGTGCTGGCGCTAGCGGGGGGTGGCGCGAGCAGTACTTC. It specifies CASSAGASGGWREQYF.

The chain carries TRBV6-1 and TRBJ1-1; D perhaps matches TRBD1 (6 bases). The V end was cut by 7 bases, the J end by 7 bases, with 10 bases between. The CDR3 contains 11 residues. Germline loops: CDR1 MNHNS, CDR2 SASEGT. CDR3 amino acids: CASNIGGEAFF. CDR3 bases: TGTGCCAGCAACATAGGGGGTGAAGCTTTCTTT.

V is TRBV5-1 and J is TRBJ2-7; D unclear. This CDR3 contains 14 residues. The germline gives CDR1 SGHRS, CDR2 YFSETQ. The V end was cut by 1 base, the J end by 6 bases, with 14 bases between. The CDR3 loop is CASSLRATPSEQYF. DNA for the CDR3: TGCGCCAGCAGCTTGCGTGCAACCCCTAGCGAGCAGTACTTC.

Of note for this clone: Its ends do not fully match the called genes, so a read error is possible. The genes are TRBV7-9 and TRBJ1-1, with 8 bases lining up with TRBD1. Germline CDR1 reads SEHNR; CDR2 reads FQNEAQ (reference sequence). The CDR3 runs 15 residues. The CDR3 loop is CSSRRTGQENTEAFF. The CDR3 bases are TGTTCCAGCAGACGGACGGGACAGGAGAACACTGAAGCTTTCTTT. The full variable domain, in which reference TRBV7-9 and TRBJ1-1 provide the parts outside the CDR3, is DTGVSQNPRHKITKRGQNVTFRCDPISEHNRLYWYRQTLGQGPEFLTYFQNEAQLEKSRLLSDRFSAERPKGSFSTLEIQRTEQGDSAMYLCSSRRTGQENTEAFFGQGTRLTVV.

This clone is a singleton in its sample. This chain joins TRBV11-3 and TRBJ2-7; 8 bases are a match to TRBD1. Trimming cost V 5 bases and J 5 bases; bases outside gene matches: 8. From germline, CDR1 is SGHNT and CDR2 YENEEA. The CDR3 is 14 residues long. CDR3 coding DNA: TGTGCCAGCAGCATGACAGGGGTCAGGGACGAGCAGTACTTC. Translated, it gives CASSMTGVRDEQYF.

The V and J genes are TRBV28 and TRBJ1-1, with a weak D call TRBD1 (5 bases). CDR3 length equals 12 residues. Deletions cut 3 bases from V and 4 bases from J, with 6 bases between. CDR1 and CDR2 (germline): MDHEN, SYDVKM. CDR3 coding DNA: TGTGCCAGCAGTTTCAGGGCCACTGAAGCTTTCTTT. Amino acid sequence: CASSFRATEAFF.